The present entry profiles one T cell receptor beta chain with its context. The CDR3 length is 13 residues. V dropped 10 bases and J dropped 1 base, with 12 bases sitting between them. CDR1 is SEHNR and CDR2 is FQNEAQ in the germline V gene (reference sequence). This entry belongs to a study of memory CD4+ T cells and cytomegalovirus serostatus. The authors' processing: Out-of-frame sequences were removed, leaving 2 million or so distinct TCRbeta sequences. Method: immunoSEQ multiplex PCR; TCRdb's copy keeps in-frame clones and lacks some. That table furnishes V, J and clone size, whereas the DNA furnished D and trimming. The data show just under 95,000 clones, 80% seen once. The sort gate was single viable CD3+CD4+CD8-CD45RO+ cells for memory CD4+ T cells.

This receptor was identified in an adult in good health and CMV-seropositive. Sequencing was carried out using memory CD4+ T cells from blood. The chain is built from TRBV7-9 and TRBJ2-3, with unresolved D. In DNA, the CDR3 is TGTGCCACCAACGCCTTGGGCACAGATACGCAGTATTTT. Its protein is CATNALGTDTQYF.